Included here is one TCR beta chain sequence, with context. This clone was detected a few times. Which antigen it targets is not known. No much larger clonotype is one base removed from it; base qualities were not supplied. The immunoSEQ assay amplified TCRB CDR3 regions from 1.5 to 2.5 micrograms of genomic DNA, or from all available DNA when less than that amount was available. The multiplex PCR employed 60 forward primers targeting TCR V beta segments and 13 reverse primers targeting J beta segments. To estimate the number of reads per starting template, synthetic control templates were added to each sample at limiting dilution. Sequencing produced 87 bp reads on the Illumina HiSeq System. The authors' pipeline ran thus. PCR and sequencing errors were removed by a nearest neighbor algorithm that merged closely related sequences. TCR overlap was defined as the percentage of unique tumor TCR beta sequences that were also present in the same patient's peripheral blood. Held by TCRdb, this immuneACCESS table contains in-frame sequences only and omits some clones. Under half of the omission traces to an unresolved V gene where checked; the cause of the rest is unknown. The V and J calls and clone size are taken from that table; D and trimming were inferred from the DNA. In all, the sample holds about 50,000 clones, and 75% to 90% of those were seen once. Less than 6.5% of the sample is in the top ten clones.

The record originates from a study of glioma-infiltrating T cells after dendritic cell vaccination (dated by TCRdb to the mid-2010s). The study in broad terms: The cohort comprised approximately 15 glioblastoma patients from Phase I and II dendritic cell vaccination trials, 9 newly diagnosed and 6 with recurrent disease. In glioblastoma patients vaccinated with dendritic cells, deep sequencing of TCR beta CDR3 regions served to measure tumor-infiltrating lymphocyte content and to compare repertoires between tumor and blood. To make the vaccine, monocyte-derived dendritic cells were cultured for under eight days with IL-4 and GM-CSF and then pulsed overnight with autologous tumor lysate. Between the early 2000s and the early 2010s, the patients were given dendritic cell vaccination pulsed with autologous tumor lysate. Survival after dendritic cell vaccination was correlated with TCR sequencing metrics, including TIL content and tumor-blood repertoire overlap. Each patient got three intradermal injections of the dendritic cell vaccine, spaced at biweekly intervals, in the arm below the axilla.

Study-wide conclusions, independent of this receptor: The three-group TCR overlap response model was characterized as speculative, and prospective validation of the model was stated to be required. Higher estimated pretreatment TIL content predicted longer time to progression and overall survival after dendritic cell vaccination. The cohort was small and heterogeneous, only a few patients had full blood and tumor sets, and even fewer had initial-recurrent tumor pairs. TCR clonality showed no direct relationship with survival, which suggests that a diverse polyclonal response may matter.

The time point label here, explained by the study, means: after dendritic cell vaccination, including at tumor progression/relapse. Patients were selected on the basis of adequate residual fresh-frozen tumor tissue and more than two years of available survival data. An isocitrate dehydrogenase mutation was not carried by any of the glioblastoma patients, although molecular status was otherwise variable. PBMC collection took place before vaccination, two weeks after the third vaccination, and at tumor progression if progression occurred. The Qiagen DNeasy Blood extraction Kit was used to extract genomic DNA. The CDR3 measures 13 amino acids from cysteine to phenylalanine. Just the 39-base CDR3 DNA is kept, in frame starting at base 1. Based on the germline V gene, the CDR1 and CDR2 sequences are ENHRY and SYGVKD. Between the V and J ends, shortened by 8 bases and 1 base respectively, the junction contains 11 bases.

The chain is encoded by TRBV10-3 joined to TRBJ1-1; tentative D gene TRBD1, with 5 bases matching. The origin of this receptor is a human donor with glioblastoma. Sequencing used blood, obtained after dendritic cell vaccination. CDR3 protein: CAIGGAGNTEAFF. The bases read TGTGCCATCGGCGGGGCTGGGAACACTGAAGCTTTCTTT.